The 12 T cell receptor beta chains in this list originate from one sample, sequenced in a study of regulatory T cells in long-lasting Graves disease. Both iRepertoire HTBI primers and Arm-PCR of CDR3 regions were used to build the TCR beta libraries. From the multiplex PCR reads, TCRdb called clonotypes with MiXCR, one entry per CDR3 protein. The sample has hundreds of thousands of distinct CDR3 sequences; around 15% are singletons. Specified time point: newly diagnosed GD, antithyroid drugs for less than 3 months. The TCR library was made from RNA extracted from PBMCs. These data also formed part of another study, on T cells in Graves' hyperthyroidism and ophthalmopathy.

The sample in question was peripheral blood mononuclear cells (PBMCs), obtained at new diagnosis, from a patient treated with antithyroid drugs. Source of these receptors: a woman aged 35-60 years with Graves disease.

About this clonotype itself: A read error may explain this, as a much larger clone is one base away. The chain joins TRBV28 to TRBJ2-5; D remains ambiguous. The CDR3 runs to 14 residues. CDR1 and CDR2 from the germline V gene are MDHEN and SYDVKM. Here the CDR3 DNA reads TGTGCCAGCAGTCCCCAGTTGGGCCAAGGGACCCAGTACTTC. Protein product: CASSPQLGQGTQYF.

This clonotype appeared a few times. This chain joins TRBV5-4 and TRBJ2-2, with 16 bases that match TRBD2. Losses at the gene ends were 0 bases for V and 0 bases for J; bases not matched to a gene: 14. This CDR3 is 23 amino acids long. CDR1 is SGHNT, CDR2 YYREEE, per germline (reference sequence). The CDR3 region is CASSLATVGLAGGAPPNTGELFF. The CDR3 nucleotides read TGTGCCAGCAGCTTGGCCACTGTGGGACTAGCGGGGGGGGCGCCCCCGAACACCGGGGAGCTGTTTTTT.

This clonotype occurred a few times. The chain joins TRBV7-2 to TRBJ2-1; 16 nucleotides agree with TRBD2. J gave up 15 bases and V 4 bases, and 6 bases lay outside the gene matches. The V gene's germline CDR1 is SGHTA and CDR2 FQGNSA. This CDR3 is 14 amino acids long. The CDR3 sequence: CASSWGTSGGAGFF. In nucleotides, the CDR3 is TGTGCCAGCAGCTGGGGGACTAGCGGGGGGGCCGGGTTCTTC. Filled out from reference TRBV7-2 and TRBJ2-1, the complete variable domain reads GAGVSQSPSNKVTEKGKDVELRCDPISGHTALYWYRQSLGQGLEFLIYFQGNSAPDKSGLPSDRFSAERTGGSVSTLTIQRTQQEDSAVYLCASSWGTSGGAGFFGPGTRLTVL.

This clonotype was seen a few times. The V and J genes are TRBV20-1 and TRBJ1-5; D possibly corresponds to TRBD1 (6 bases). Between the trimmed V and J ends, which lost 3 bases and 2 bases, there was a span of 17 bases. Germline lookup yields CDR1 DFQATT and CDR2 SNEGSKA (reference sequence). The CDR3 runs 16 residues. The CDR3 loop reads CSARRQVHRGNQPQHF. CDR3 DNA sequence: TGCAGTGCTAGGCGACAGGTCCATCGGGGCAATCAGCCCCAGCATTTT.

This clonotype was seen only a few times. DNA for the CDR3: TGTGCCAGTAGTATGGGAGGGGGCCGTCATGAGACCCAGTACTTC. Protein sequence: CASSMGGGRHETQYF. The V call is TRBV19, the J call TRBJ2-5, with D perhaps given as TRBD1 or TRBD2 (7 bases each). This CDR3 has 15 residues. The germline CDR1 and CDR2 sequences are LNHDA and SQIVND (reference sequence). With 3 bases removed from V and 5 bases from J, the gap between germline ends came to 16 bases.

There are many counts of this clonotype. This rearrangement joins TRBV2 to TRBJ1-1; D gene uncertain. V lost 6 bases and J 7 bases, leaving 12 bases between the germline ends. The germline V gene has CDR1 SNHLY and CDR2 FYNNEI. This CDR3 spans 12 amino acids. The CDR3 coding sequence is TGTGCCAGCAGAGCCGACGGAAATGAAGCTTTCTTT. Its protein product is CASRADGNEAFF.

This clonotype was recorded at least ten times. The chain employs TRBV7-2 and TRBJ1-5, with 8 bases aligning to TRBD1. In germline, CDR1 is SGHTA, CDR2 FQGNSA. The J segment lost 3 bases and the V segment lost 4 bases, leaving 11 bases of the junction unmatched. The CDR3 contains 17 residues. CDR3 DNA sequence: TGTGCCAGCAGCTCACGCGCACAGGGGGAGGCCAATCAGCCCCAGCATTTT. Translated: CASSSRAQGEANQPQHF.

In its sample, this clonotype was seen a few times. V is TRBV29-1 and J is TRBJ1-2, with D uncertain. The V gene's germline CDR1 is SQVTM and CDR2 ANQGSEA. Trimming removed 1 base at V and 5 bases at J, with 2 bases between. The CDR3 runs to 10 residues. The CDR3 DNA reads TGCAGCGTTGAAGGTTATGGCTACACCTTC. It translates to CSVEGYGYTF.

This clonotype was detected only once. A far more abundant clone sits one base away, making this likely a read error. The chain uses TRBV9 and TRBJ2-4; 8 nucleotides line up with TRBD2. Germline-derived CDR1 and CDR2 are SGDLS and YYNGEE. V lost 2 bases and J lost 13; bases outside the gene matches: 14. This CDR3 comprises 15 residues. CDR3 amino acids: CASSVVGGAGNEQYF. CDR3 sequence (DNA): TGTGCCAGCAGCGTCGTCGGGGGGGCCGGGAATGAGCAGTACTTC.

This clonotype has at least ten counts. The CDR3 sequence is CASSEWWNTEAFF. CDR3 nucleotide sequence: TGTGCCAGCAGTGAATGGTGGAACACTGAAGCTTTCTTT. The chain is built from TRBV6-1 and TRBJ1-1; the D is unclear. Germline assignment: CDR1 MNHNS and CDR2 SASEGT. The germline V and J ends were trimmed by 2 bases and 1 base, with 5 bases remaining between them. CDR3 size: 13 residues.

The J gene is TRBJ2-3, the V gene TRBV5-6; D is unclear. The V gene's germline CDR1 is SGHDT and CDR2 YYEEEE. The CDR3 has 14 residues. Trimming shortened V by 0 bases and J by 2 bases, and 7 bases separated the two germline ends. The CDR3 spells CASSLGVFTDTQYF. CDR3 sequence (DNA): TGTGCCAGCAGCTTGGGGGTTTTCACAGATACGCAGTATTTT.

Note on this clonotype: A much larger clone lies a single base off, so this may be a read error. The chain couples TRBV29-1 to TRBJ2-7; D might be TRBD2 (7 bases). Germline lookup yields CDR1 SQVTM and CDR2 ANQGSEA. This CDR3 is built from 15 residues. V lost 2 bases to trimming and J lost 7 bases, with 21 bases between them. The CDR3 is CSVEPGGGGHNEQYF. CDR3 DNA sequence: TGCAGCGTTGAACCCGGAGGCGGGGGCCACAATGAGCAGTACTTC.